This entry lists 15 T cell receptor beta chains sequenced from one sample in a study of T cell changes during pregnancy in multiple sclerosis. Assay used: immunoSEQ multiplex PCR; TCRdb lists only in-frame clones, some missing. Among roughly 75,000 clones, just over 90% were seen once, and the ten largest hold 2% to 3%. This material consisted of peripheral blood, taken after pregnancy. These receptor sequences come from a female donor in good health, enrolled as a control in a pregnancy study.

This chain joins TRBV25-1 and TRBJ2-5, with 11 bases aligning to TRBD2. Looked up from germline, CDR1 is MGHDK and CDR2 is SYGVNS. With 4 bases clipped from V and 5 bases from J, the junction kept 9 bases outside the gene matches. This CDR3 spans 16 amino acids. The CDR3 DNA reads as TGTGCCAGCAGTGGGGCCAGGATAGCGGGAGGGGAGACCCAGTACTTC. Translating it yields CASSGARIAGGETQYF.

The CDR3 nucleotides read TGTGCCAGTACCCCGGGACAGGGTTACAATGAGCAGTTCTTC. It yields the protein CASTPGQGYNEQFF. V and J are TRBV19 and TRBJ2-1; 9 bases are shared with TRBD1. This CDR3 is 14 amino acids long. After removal of 7 bases from V and 4 bases from J, the junction contained 5 bases not matched to a gene. The V gene's germline CDR1 is LNHDA and CDR2 SQIVND (reference sequence).

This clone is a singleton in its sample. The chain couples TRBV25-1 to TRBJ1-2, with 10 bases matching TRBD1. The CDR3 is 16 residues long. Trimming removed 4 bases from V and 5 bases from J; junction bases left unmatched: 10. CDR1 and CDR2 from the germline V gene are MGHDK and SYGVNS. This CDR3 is CASSAGTGVLNYGYTF. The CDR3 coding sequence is TGTGCCAGCAGTGCAGGGACAGGGGTCTTAAATTATGGCTACACCTTC.

The CDR3 sequence: CASSLAPNSGTQYF. CDR3 nucleotide sequence: TGTGCCAGCAGTTTAGCCCCAAACTCCGGGACCCAGTACTTC. This sequence joins TRBV28 and TRBJ2-5; D not resolved. CDR1 is MDHEN, CDR2 SYDVKM, per germline. This CDR3 contains 14 residues. V was cut by 2 bases and J by 7 bases, with 14 bases left in between.

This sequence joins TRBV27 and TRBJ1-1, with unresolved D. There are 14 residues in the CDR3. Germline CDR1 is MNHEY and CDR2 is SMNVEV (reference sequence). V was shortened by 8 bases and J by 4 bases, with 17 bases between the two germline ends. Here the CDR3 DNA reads TGTGCCAGCGCCCGGCGGGAAGGAGGCACTGAAGCTTTCTTT. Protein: CASARREGGTEAFF.

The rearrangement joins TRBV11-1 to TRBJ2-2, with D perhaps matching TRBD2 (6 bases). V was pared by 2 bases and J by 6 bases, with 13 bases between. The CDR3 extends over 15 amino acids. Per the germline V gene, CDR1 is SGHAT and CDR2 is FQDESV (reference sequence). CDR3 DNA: TGTGCCAGCAGCTTAATTGGGGGGATCGCCGGGGAGCTGTTTTTT. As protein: CASSLIGGIAGELFF.

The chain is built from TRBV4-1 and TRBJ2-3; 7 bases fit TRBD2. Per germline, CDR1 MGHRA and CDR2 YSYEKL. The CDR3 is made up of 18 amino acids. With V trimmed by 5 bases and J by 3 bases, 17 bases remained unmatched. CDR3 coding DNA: TGCGCCAGCAGCTTACTTGCCGGGGGGAGGGAGGGTACAGATACGCAGTATTTT. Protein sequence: CASSLLAGGREGTDTQYF.

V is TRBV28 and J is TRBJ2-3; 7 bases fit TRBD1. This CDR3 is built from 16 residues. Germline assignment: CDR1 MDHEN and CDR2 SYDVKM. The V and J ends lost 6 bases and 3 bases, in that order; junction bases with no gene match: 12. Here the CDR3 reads CASSSDRQGRTDTQYF. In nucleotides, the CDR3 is TGTGCCAGCAGCTCGGATAGACAGGGAAGAACAGATACGCAGTATTTT. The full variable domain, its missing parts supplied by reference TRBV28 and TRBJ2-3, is DVKVTQSSRYLVKRTGEKVFLECVQDMDHENMFWYRQDPGLGLRLIYFSYDVKMKEKGDIPEGYSVSREKKERFSLILESASTNQTSMYLCASSSDRQGRTDTQYFGPGTRLTVL.

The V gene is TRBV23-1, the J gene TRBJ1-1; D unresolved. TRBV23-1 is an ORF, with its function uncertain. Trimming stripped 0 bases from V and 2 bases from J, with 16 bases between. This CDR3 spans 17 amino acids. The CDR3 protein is CASSQSEVVSGNTEAFF. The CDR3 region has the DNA TGCGCCAGCAGTCAATCGGAGGTGGTTTCAGGCAACACTGAAGCTTTCTTT.

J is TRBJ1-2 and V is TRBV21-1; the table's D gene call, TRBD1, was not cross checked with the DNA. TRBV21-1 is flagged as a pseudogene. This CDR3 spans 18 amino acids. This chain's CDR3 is CASSSNHRRDRGRDGYTF. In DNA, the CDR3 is TGTGCCAGCAGCAGCAATCATCGGCGGGACAGGGGAAGGGATGGCTACACCTTC.

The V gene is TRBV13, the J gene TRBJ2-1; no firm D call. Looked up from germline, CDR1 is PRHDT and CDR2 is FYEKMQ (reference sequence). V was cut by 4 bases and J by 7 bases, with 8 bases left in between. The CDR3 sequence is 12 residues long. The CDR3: CASSSRPNEQFF. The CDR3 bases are TGTGCCAGCAGCTCTAGGCCTAATGAGCAGTTCTTC.

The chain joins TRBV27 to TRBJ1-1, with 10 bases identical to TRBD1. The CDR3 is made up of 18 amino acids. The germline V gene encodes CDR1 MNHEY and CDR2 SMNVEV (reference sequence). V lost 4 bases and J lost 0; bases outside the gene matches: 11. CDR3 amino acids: CASSSGTGAIIMNTEAFF. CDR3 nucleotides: TGTGCCAGCAGTTCCGGGACAGGGGCTATCATTATGAACACTGAAGCTTTCTTT.

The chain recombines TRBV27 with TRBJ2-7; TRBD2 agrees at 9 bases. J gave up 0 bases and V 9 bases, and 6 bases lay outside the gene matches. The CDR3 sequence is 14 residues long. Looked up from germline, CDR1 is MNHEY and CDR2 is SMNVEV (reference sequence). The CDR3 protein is CASSLAGDSYEQYF. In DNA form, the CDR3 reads TGTGCCAGTTCCTTAGCGGGAGACTCCTACGAGCAGTACTTC.

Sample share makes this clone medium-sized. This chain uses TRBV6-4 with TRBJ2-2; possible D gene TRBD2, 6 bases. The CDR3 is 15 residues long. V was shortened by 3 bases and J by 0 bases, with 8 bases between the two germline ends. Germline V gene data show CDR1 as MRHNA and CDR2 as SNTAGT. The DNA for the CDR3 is TGTGCCAGCAGTGAGACGGGAGCGAACACCGGGGAGCTGTTTTTT. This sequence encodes CASSETGANTGELFF.

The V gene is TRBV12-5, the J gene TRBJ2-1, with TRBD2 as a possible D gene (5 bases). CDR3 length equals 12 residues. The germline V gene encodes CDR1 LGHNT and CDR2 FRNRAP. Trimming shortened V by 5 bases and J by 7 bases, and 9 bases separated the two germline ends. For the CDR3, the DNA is TGTGCTAGTGGTGCAAGAGGGAATGAGCAGTTCTTC. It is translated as CASGARGNEQFF.